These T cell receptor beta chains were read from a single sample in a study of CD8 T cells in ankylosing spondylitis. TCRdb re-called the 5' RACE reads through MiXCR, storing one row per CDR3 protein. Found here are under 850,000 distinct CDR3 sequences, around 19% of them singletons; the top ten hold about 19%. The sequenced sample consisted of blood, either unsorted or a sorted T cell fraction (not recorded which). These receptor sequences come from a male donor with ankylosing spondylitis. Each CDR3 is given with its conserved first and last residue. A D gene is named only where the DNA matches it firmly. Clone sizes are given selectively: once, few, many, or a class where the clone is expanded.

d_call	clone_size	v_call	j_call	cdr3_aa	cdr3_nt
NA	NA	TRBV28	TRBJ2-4	CASRGARVYIQYF	TGTGCCAGCAGGGGGGCGAGGGTATACATTCAGTACTTC
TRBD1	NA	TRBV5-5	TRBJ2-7	CARSPGQVFKQYF	TGTGCCAGGAGCCCGGGACAGGTCTTCAAGCAGTACTTC
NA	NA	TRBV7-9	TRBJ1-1	CASSSQYTEAFF	TGTGCCAGCAGCTCCCAATACACTGAAGCTTTCTTT
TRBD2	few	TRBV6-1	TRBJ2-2	CASRLRPGLVANTGELFF	TGTGCCAGCAGACTGAGGCCGGGACTAGTGGCGAACACCGGGGAGCTGTTTTTT
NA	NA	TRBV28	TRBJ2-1	CASSSVLELGQFF	TGTGCCAGCAGTTCCGTGTTGGAATTGGGGCAGTTCTTC
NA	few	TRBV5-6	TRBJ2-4	CASRYNSDLAKNIQYF	TGTGCCAGCAGATATAACTCGGACTTAGCCAAAAACATTCAGTACTTC
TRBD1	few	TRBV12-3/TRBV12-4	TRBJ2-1	CASSQQTGVHEQFF	TGTGCCAGCAGCCAGCAGACAGGGGTGCATGAGCAGTTCTTC
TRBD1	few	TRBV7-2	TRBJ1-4	CASSSQGAGVEKLFF	TGTGCCAGCAGCTCTCAGGGGGCGGGTGTGGAAAAACTGTTTTTT
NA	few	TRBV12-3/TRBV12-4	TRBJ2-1	CASSSGYEVYNEQFF	TGTGCCAGCAGTTCCGGATACGAGGTATACAATGAGCAGTTCTTC
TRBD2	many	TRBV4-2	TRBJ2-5	CASSRNRGTSGDQETQYF	TGTGCCAGCAGCCGAAACCGGGGGACTAGCGGGGACCAAGAGACCCAGTACTTC
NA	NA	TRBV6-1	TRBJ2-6	CASSRQSGANVLTF	TGTGCCAGCAGTCGGCAGTCTGGGGCCAACGTCCTGACTTTC
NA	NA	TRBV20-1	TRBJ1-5	CSARDSGTARFTPQHF	TGCAGTGCTAGAGACTCCGGGACTGCGAGATTTACGCCCCAGCATTTT
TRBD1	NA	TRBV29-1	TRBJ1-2	CSVVGQGAFGYTF	TGCAGCGTTGTGGGACAGGGGGCATTCGGCTACACCTTC
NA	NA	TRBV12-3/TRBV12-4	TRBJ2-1	CASTRDGGTADEQFF	TGTGCCAGCACCCGGGATGGCGGGACAGCAGATGAGCAGTTCTTC
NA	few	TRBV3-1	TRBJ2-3	CAVPGLSADTQYF	TGTGCCGTCCCGGGGCTCTCGGCAGATACGCAGTATTTT
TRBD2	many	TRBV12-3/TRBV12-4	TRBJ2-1	CASSLEAGGHNEQFF	TGTGCCAGCAGTTTAGAGGCGGGGGGACACAATGAGCAGTTCTTC
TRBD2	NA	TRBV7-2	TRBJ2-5	CASSLGSGGLETQYF	TGTGCCAGCAGCTTAGGTTCGGGAGGGCTGGAGACCCAGTACTTC
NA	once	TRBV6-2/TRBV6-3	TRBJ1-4	CASKRQTSNEKLFF	TGTGCCAGCAAACGACAGACATCTAATGAAAAACTGTTTTTT